A single sample gave rise to the 21 T cell receptor beta chains below, sequenced in a study of T-cell memory formation after mild COVID-19. TCRdb processed the 5' RACE reads anew with MiXCR; each CDR3 protein has one entry. Found here are under 650,000 distinct CDR3 sequences, about a sixth of them singletons; the top ten hold about 12%. Specimen: PBMCs or a T cell subset sorted from them (not recorded which). The receptors come from an adult woman who had mild COVID-19 (a few samples of this study predate the infection). Cell type and time point are not known.

V gene TRBV7-2 combines with J gene TRBJ1-6; no firm D call. Germline loops: CDR1 SGHTA, CDR2 FQGNSA. V was cut by 5 bases and J by 8 bases, with 10 bases left in between. The CDR3 is 13 amino acids. CDR3 residues: CASSASSHSPLHF. The CDR3 coding sequence is TGTGCCAGCAGCGCCTCGTCCCATTCACCCCTCCACTTT. Supplemented by reference TRBV7-2 and TRBJ1-6, the full variable domain reads GAGVSQSPSNKVTEKGKDVELRCDPISGHTALYWYRQSLGQGLEFLIYFQGNSAPDKSGLPSDRFSAERTGGSVSTLTIQRTQQEDSAVYLCASSASSHSPLHFGNGTRLTVT.

This clonotype was seen a few times. The rearrangement joins TRBV24-1 to TRBJ2-7, with D possibly matching TRBD2 (5 bases). V lost 4 bases, J lost 4 bases, and 16 bases lay in between. Germline V CDR1 and CDR2: KGHDR, SFDVKD. The CDR3 is made up of 15 amino acids. CDR3 residues: CATSDTGSEEYEQYF. The DNA for the CDR3 is TGTGCCACCAGTGACACCGGGTCGGAGGAATACGAGCAGTACTTC.

This clonotype was seen a handful of times. The chain couples TRBV7-9 to TRBJ1-2; D ambiguous. The CDR3 sequence is 13 residues long. CDR1 and CDR2 from the germline V gene are SEHNR and FQNEAQ (reference sequence). The V end lost 5 bases, the J end lost 8 bases, and 15 bases lay between the germline ends. CDR3 DNA: TGTGCCAGCAGCGCGCGAGGTTCTGGCGGCTACACCTTC. Residues: CASSARGSGGYTF.

This clonotype came up a few times. The chain recombines TRBV7-9 with TRBJ2-5, with 13 bases fitting TRBD2. The CDR3 is 15 amino acids. V lost 5 bases to trimming and J lost 5 bases; unmatched junction nucleotides: 5. Germline V gene sequence: CDR1 SEHNR, CDR2 FQNEAQ (reference sequence). The DNA for the CDR3 is TGTGCCAGCAGCCCAGGGACTAGCGGGACCGAGACCCAGTACTTC. This gives the protein CASSPGTSGTETQYF.

The V and J genes are TRBV29-1 and TRBJ2-1, with D unresolved. This CDR3 has 11 amino acids. V was clipped by 3 bases and J by 9 bases, with 9 bases between them. The germline gives CDR1 SQVTM, CDR2 ANQGSEA. The CDR3 region is CSVEYNGEQFF. The CDR3 region has the DNA TGCAGCGTTGAGTATAACGGTGAGCAGTTCTTC.

The chain employs TRBV2 and TRBJ2-7; TRBD1 might be the D (6 bases). Looked up from germline, CDR1 is SNHLY and CDR2 is FYNNEI. V was pared by 4 bases and J by 2 bases, with 12 bases between. The CDR3 loop spans 14 amino acids. DNA of the CDR3: TGTGCCAGCAGTGGGGACAACGGCGCCTACGAGCAGTACTTC. It yields the protein CASSGDNGAYEQYF.

This clonotype was counted a few times. The chain couples TRBV7-3 to TRBJ1-2; D unresolved. This CDR3 has 15 residues. V lost 0 bases, J lost 0 bases, and 8 bases lay in between. The germline CDR1 and CDR2 sequences are SGHTA and FQGTGA. The CDR3 nucleotides read TGTGCCAGCAGCTTAACGGGCCGGACTAACTATGGCTACACCTTC. Residues: CASSLTGRTNYGYTF.

This chain links TRBV11-2 with TRBJ2-1; D might be TRBD1 (5 bases). Germline V lookup: CDR1 SGHAT, CDR2 FQNNGV. Trimming removed 2 bases at V and 3 bases at J, with 17 bases between. This CDR3 region has 17 residues. CDR3 sequence (DNA): TGTGCCAGCAGCTTACTGCCCGTGACAGCTAACTACAATGAGCAGTTCTTC. It encodes CASSLLPVTANYNEQFF. The full variable domain, rest sourced from reference TRBV11-2 and TRBJ2-1, is EAGVAQSPRYKIIEKRQSVAFWCNPISGHATLYWYQQILGQGPKLLIQFQNNGVVDDSQLPKDRFSAERLKGVDSTLKIQPAKLEDSAVYLCASSLLPVTANYNEQFFGPGTRLTVL.

This clonotype showed up many times. The rearrangement links TRBV7-6 to TRBJ2-5; D not certain. The V gene's germline CDR1 is SGHVS and CDR2 FNYEAQ. There are 12 residues in the CDR3. V gave up 4 bases and J gave up 1 base, with 4 bases separating them. As DNA, the CDR3 is TGTGCCAGCAGCTGGGGCCAAGAGACCCAGTACTTC. This translates into CASSWGQETQYF.

This clonotype has more than one count but fewer than ten. The J gene is TRBJ1-4, the V gene TRBV29-1; D is unresolved. With 0 bases removed from V and 12 bases from J, the gap between germline ends came to 11 bases. CDR3 length equals 12 residues. The germline V gene has CDR1 SQVTM and CDR2 ANQGSEA. As DNA, the CDR3 is TGCAGCGTTGAAGATCGGCCCGCAGAACTGTTTTTT. This sequence encodes CSVEDRPAELFF. Full variable domain (rest looked up from reference TRBV29-1 and TRBJ1-4): SAVISQKPSRDICQRGTSLTIQCQVDSQVTMMFWYRQQPGQSLTLIATANQGSEATYESGFVIDKFPISRPNLTFSTLTVSNMSPEDSSIYLCSVEDRPAELFFGSGTQLSVL.

This chain connects TRBV6-5 to TRBJ2-7, with D maybe TRBD2 (6 bases). The V end lost 0 bases, the J end lost 0 bases, and 12 bases lay between the germline ends. Germline CDR1 and CDR2: MNHEY and SVGAGI. The CDR3 extends over 16 amino acids. CDR3 loop: CASSYSRGITSYEQYF. The DNA of the CDR3 is TGTGCCAGCAGTTACTCGCGGGGTATAACCTCCTACGAGCAGTACTTC.

This clonotype has ten or more counts. The genes are TRBV7-6 and TRBJ2-3; 8 bases match TRBD2. Trimming took 7 bases from V and 0 from J; bases not matched to a gene: 6. The germline CDR1 and CDR2 sequences are SGHVS and FNYEAQ. This CDR3 has 15 residues. In DNA form, the CDR3 reads TGTGCCAGCACCTCAGCGGGGGCCAGCACAGATACGCAGTATTTT. Its translation: CASTSAGASTDTQYF.

The chain combines TRBV3-1 with TRBJ2-7; 11 nucleotides align to TRBD1. V shed 3 bases and J 3 bases; nucleotides not matched to a gene: 7. This CDR3 comprises 16 residues. Germline loops: CDR1 LGHDT, CDR2 YNNKEL (reference sequence). CDR3 coding DNA: TGTGCCAGCAGCCACGCCGGGACAGGGGGGATCTACGAGCAGTACTTC. Translated: CASSHAGTGGIYEQYF.

This clonotype was picked up a small number of times. The chain is built from TRBV5-6 and TRBJ2-5, with 8 bases identical to TRBD2. Germline CDR1 reads SGHDT; CDR2 reads YYEEEE. The CDR3 totals 17 residues. V lost 0 bases, J lost 2 bases, and 9 bases stayed unmatched. In nucleotides, the CDR3 is TGTGCCAGCAGCTTGGGTGGATTAGCGGGGCTACAAGAGACCCAGTACTTC. Protein: CASSLGGLAGLQETQYF.

This clonotype was counted only a few times. The CDR3 bases are TGCGCCAGCAGTCCTCTCACTAGCGGGTACACCGGGGAGCTGTTTTTT. Amino acids: CASSPLTSGYTGELFF. The gene calls are TRBV5-1 and TRBJ2-2; 9 bases are shared with TRBD2. CDR1 SGHRS and CDR2 YFSETQ come from the germline V gene. There are 16 residues in the CDR3. Losses at the gene ends were 5 bases for V and 3 bases for J; bases not matched to a gene: 8.

The chain uses TRBV27 and TRBJ2-7; 7 bases agree with TRBD2. J was trimmed by 3 bases and V by 2 bases; bases with no gene match: 7. The CDR3 consists of 15 residues. Germline CDR1 reads MNHEY; CDR2 reads SMNVEV (reference sequence). CDR3 sequence reads: CASSLGRGVGYEQYF. In nucleotides, the CDR3 is TGTGCCAGCAGTTTAGGTCGGGGGGTAGGCTACGAGCAGTACTTC.

This clonotype was observed a few times. This chain joins TRBV12-3 or TRBV12-4 and TRBJ2-3; maybe TRBD1 (5 bases). Between the trimmed V and J ends, which lost 5 bases and 0 bases, there was a span of 12 bases. There are 15 residues in the CDR3. This CDR3 is CASSGRTISTDTQYF. In DNA form, the CDR3 reads TGTGCCAGCAGTGGCCGGACAATTAGCACAGATACGCAGTATTTT.

The sample holds a few counts of this clonotype. The V call is TRBV30, the J call TRBJ2-2, with unresolved D. V was pared by 2 bases and J by 7 bases, with 11 bases between. This CDR3 comprises 13 residues. Germline CDR1 is GTSNPN and CDR2 is SVGIG (reference sequence). CDR3 protein: CAWSLTPRGELFF. Written as DNA, the CDR3 is TGTGCCTGGAGTCTTACGCCCCGCGGGGAGCTGTTTTTT. The complete variable domain, with remaining parts taken from reference TRBV30 and TRBJ2-2, reads SQTIHQWPATLVQPVGSPLSLECTVEGTSNPNLYWYRQAAGRGLQLLFYSVGIGQISSEVPQNLSASRPQDRQFILSSKKLLLSDSGFYLCAWSLTPRGELFFGEGSRLTVL.

The chain links TRBV7-3 to TRBJ2-1; D perhaps matches TRBD2 (6 bases). V was trimmed by 5 bases and J by 9 bases, leaving 11 bases between them. The CDR3 is 12 amino acids. The germline CDR1 and CDR2 sequences are SGHTA and FQGTGA. CDR3 DNA: TGTGCCAGCAGCCAGACCGGGGGTGAGCAGTTCTTC. This encodes CASSQTGGEQFF.

The chain combines TRBV11-2 with TRBJ2-7, with 9 bases aligning to TRBD1. Germline V gene sequence: CDR1 SGHAT, CDR2 FQNNGV. J was trimmed by 1 base and V by 5 bases; bases with no gene match: 6. The CDR3 has 15 residues. CDR3 region: CASSHRGRMSYEQYF. DNA of the CDR3: TGTGCCAGCAGCCACAGGGGGCGGATGTCCTACGAGCAGTACTTC.

This clonotype came up a few times. V and J are TRBV10-3 and TRBJ2-1, with 10 bases matching TRBD2. V shed 6 bases and J 6 bases; nucleotides not matched to a gene: 2. Germline CDR1 reads ENHRY; CDR2 reads SYGVKD. The CDR3 totals 13 residues. CDR3 in DNA: TGTGCCATCAGGGGGACTAGCGTCAATGAGCAGTTCTTC. Encoded protein: CAIRGTSVNEQFF.